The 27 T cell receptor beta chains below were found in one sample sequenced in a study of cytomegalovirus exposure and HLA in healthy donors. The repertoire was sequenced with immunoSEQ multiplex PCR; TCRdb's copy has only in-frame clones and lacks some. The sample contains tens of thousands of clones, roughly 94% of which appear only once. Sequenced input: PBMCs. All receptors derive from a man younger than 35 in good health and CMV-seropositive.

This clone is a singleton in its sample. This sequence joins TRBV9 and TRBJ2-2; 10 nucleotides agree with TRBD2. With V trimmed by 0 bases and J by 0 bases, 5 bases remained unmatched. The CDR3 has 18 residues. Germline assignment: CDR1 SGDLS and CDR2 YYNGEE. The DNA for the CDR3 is TGTGCCAGCAGCGTAGATGGTAGCGGGGGGACGAACACCGGGGAGCTGTTTTTT. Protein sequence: CASSVDGSGGTNTGELFF.

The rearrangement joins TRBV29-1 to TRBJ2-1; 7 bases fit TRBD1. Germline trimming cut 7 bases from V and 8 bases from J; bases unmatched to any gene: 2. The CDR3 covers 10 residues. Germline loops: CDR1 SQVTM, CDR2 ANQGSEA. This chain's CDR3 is CSGGQDEQFF. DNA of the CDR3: TGCAGCGGAGGACAGGATGAGCAGTTCTTC.

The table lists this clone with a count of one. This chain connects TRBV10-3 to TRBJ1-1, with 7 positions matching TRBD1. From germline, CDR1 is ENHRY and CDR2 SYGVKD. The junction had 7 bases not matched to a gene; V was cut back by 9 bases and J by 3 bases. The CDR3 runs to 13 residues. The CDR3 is CAIRTGADTEAFF. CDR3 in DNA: TGTGCCATTCGTACAGGGGCGGACACTGAAGCTTTCTTT.

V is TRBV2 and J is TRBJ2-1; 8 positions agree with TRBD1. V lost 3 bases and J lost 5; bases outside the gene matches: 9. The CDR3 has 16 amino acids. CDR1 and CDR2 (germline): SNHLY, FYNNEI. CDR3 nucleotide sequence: TGTGCCAGCAGTGACATGACAGGGGAGGTTGACAATGAGCAGTTCTTC. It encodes CASSDMTGEVDNEQFF.

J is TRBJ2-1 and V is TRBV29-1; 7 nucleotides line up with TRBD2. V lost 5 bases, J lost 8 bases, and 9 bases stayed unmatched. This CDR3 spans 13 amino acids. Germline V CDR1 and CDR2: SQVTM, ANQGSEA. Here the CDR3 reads CSVWAGVGDEQFF. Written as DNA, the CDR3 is TGCAGCGTTTGGGCGGGAGTAGGAGATGAGCAGTTCTTC.

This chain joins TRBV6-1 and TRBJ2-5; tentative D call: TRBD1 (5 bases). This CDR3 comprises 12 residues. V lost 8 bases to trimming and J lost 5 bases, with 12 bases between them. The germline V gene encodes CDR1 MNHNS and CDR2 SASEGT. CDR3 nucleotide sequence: TGTGCCAGCTCGGACACTTGGGAGACCCAGTACTTC. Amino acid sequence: CASSDTWETQYF.

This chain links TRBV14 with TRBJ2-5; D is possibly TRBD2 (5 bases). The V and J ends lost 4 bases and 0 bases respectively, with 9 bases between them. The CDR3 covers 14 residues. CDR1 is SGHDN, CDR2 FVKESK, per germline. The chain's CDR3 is CASSPEVYQETQYF. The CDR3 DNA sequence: TGTGCCAGCAGCCCGGAGGTGTACCAAGAGACCCAGTACTTC.

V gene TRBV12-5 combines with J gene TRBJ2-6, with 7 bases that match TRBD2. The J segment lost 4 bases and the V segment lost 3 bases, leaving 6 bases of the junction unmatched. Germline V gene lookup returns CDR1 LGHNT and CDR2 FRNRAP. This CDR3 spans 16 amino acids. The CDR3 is CASGLGGTTGANVLTF. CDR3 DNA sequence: TGTGCTAGTGGTTTAGGAGGGACTACAGGGGCCAACGTCCTGACTTTC.

This chain's CDR3 is CASSARPYGTADSGANVLTF. The CDR3 DNA reads TGCGCCAGCAGTGCCCGACCTTATGGGACAGCCGACTCTGGGGCCAACGTCCTGACTTTC. The chain joins TRBV10-1 to TRBJ2-6; 7 nucleotides line up with TRBD1. CDR1 and CDR2 from the germline V gene are WNHNN and SYGVQD (reference sequence). This CDR3 spans 20 amino acids. After removal of 4 bases from V and 0 bases from J, the junction contained 15 bases not matched to a gene.

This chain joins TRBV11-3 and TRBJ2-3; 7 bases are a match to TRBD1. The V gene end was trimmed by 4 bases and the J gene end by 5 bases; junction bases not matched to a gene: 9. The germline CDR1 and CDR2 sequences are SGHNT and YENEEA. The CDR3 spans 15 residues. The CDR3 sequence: CASSSRDRDGDTQYF. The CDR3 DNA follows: TGTGCCAGCAGCTCCCGAGACAGGGACGGAGATACGCAGTATTTT.

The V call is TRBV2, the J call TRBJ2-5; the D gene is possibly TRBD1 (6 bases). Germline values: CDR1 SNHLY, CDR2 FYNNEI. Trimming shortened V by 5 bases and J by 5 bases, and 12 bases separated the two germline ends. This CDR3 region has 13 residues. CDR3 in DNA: TGTGCCAGCAGTAGGACAGATTTGGAGACCCAGTACTTC. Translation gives CASSRTDLETQYF.

CDR3 bases: TGTGCCAGCAGCTTACAAGAGAGGCTAGAGACCCAGTACTTC. It is translated as CASSLQERLETQYF. The rearrangement uses TRBV11-2 and TRBJ2-5; no clear D gene. Trimming removed 2 bases at V and 4 bases at J, with 11 bases between. The CDR3 consists of 14 residues. Germline V lookup: CDR1 SGHAT, CDR2 FQNNGV.

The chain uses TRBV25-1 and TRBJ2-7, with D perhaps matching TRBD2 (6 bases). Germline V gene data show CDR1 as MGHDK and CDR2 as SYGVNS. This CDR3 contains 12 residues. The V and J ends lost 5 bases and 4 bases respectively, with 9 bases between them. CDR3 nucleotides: TGTGCCAGCAGTTCCGGGACTTACGAGCAGTACTTC. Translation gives CASSSGTYEQYF.

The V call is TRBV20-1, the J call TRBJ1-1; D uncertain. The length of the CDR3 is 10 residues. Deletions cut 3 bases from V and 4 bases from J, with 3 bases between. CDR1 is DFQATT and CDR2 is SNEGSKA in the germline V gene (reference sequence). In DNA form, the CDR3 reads TGCAGTGCTAGCGGCACTGAAGCTTTCTTT. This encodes CSASGTEAFF.

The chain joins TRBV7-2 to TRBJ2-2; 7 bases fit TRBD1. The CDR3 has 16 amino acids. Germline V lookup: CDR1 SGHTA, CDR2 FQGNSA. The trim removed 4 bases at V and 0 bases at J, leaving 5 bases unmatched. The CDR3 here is CASSWGQQANTGELFF. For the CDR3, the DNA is TGTGCCAGCAGCTGGGGACAGCAAGCGAACACCGGGGAGCTGTTTTTT.

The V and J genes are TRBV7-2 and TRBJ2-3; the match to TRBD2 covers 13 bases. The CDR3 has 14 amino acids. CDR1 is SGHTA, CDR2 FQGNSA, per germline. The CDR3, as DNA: TGTGTCTCGGCGACTAGCGGGGGGACAGATACGCAGTATTTT. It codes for CVSATSGGTDTQYF.

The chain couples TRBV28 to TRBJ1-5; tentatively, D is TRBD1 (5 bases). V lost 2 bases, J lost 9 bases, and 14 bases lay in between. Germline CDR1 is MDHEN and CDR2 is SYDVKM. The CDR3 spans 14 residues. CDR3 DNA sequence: TGTGCCAGCAGTTTAGCCGGGGGTCCAGGGCCCCAGCATTTT. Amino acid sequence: CASSLAGGPGPQHF.

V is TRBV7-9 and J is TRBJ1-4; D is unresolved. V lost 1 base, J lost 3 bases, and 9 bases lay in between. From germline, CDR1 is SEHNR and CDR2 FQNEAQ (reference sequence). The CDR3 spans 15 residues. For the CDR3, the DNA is TGTGCCAGCAGCTTAGTGCAGGCCTCTAATGAAAAACTGTTTTTT. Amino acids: CASSLVQASNEKLFF.

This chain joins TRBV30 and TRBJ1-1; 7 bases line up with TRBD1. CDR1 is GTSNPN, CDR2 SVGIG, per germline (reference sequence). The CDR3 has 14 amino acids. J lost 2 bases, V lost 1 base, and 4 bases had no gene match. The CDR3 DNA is TGTGCCTGGAGTGCGGGACAGATTAACACTGAAGCTTTCTTT. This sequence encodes CAWSAGQINTEAFF.

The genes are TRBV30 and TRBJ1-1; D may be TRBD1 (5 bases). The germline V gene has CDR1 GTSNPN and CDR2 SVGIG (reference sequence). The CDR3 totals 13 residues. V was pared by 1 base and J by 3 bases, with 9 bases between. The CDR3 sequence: CAWSDPGDTEAFF. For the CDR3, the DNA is TGTGCCTGGAGTGACCCGGGGGACACTGAAGCTTTCTTT.

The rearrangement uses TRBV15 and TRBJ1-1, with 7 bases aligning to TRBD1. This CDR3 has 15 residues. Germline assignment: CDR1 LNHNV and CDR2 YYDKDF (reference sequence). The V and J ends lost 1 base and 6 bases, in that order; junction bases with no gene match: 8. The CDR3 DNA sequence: TGTGCCACCAGCAGAGTGGCTTTGACAGGGTCTGAAGCTTTCTTT. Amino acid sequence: CATSRVALTGSEAFF.

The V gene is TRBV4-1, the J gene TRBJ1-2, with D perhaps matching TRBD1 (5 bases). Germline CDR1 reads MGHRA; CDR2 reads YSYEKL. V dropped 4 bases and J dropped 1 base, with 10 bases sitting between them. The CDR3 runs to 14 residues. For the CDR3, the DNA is TGCGCCAGCAGCCCTCAGGGAAGTAACTATGGCTACACCTTC. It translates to CASSPQGSNYGYTF.

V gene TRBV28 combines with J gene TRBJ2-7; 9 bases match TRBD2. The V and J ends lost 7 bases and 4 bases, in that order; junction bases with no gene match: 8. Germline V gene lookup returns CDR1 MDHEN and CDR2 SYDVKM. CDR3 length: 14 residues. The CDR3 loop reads CASKRGGESYEQYF. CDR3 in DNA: TGTGCCAGCAAACGCGGGGGGGAAAGTTACGAGCAGTACTTC.

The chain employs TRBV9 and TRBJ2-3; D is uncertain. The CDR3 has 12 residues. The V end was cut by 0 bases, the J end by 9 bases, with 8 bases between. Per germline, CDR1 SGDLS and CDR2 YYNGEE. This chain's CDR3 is CASSVGARTQYF. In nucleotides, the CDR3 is TGTGCCAGCAGCGTAGGAGCGCGGACGCAGTATTTT.

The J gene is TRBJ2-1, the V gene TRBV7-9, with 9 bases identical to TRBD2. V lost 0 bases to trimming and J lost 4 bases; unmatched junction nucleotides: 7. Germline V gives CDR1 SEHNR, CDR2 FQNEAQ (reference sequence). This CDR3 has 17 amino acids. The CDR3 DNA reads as TGTGCCAGCAGCTTAGCTACTCTAGGACTAGCGTACAATGAGCAGTTCTTC. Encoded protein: CASSLATLGLAYNEQFF.

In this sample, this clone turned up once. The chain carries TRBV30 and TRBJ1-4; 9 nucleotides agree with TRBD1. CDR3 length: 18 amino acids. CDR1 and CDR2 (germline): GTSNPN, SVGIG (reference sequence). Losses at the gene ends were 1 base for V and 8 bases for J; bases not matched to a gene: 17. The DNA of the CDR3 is TGTGCCTGGAGTGGGCTACGTACTCCTGGACAGGGGAACGAAAAACTGTTTTTT. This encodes CAWSGLRTPGQGNEKLFF.

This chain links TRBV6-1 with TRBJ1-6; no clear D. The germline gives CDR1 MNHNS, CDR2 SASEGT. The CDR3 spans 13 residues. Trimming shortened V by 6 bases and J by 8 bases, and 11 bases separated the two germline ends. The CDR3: CASRRVKDSPLHF. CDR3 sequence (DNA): TGTGCCAGCAGGCGGGTGAAGGATTCACCCCTCCACTTT.